The 5 T cell receptor beta chains below come from one sample, sequenced in a study of shared clonotypes between healthy human individuals. Naive-designated CD8 cells lacked CD45RO, were positively enriched for CCR7, and omitted terminally differentiated effector memory CD45RA+ cells. Repertoires were generated with immunoSEQ multiplex PCR, while TCRdb's copy carries only in-frame clones and drops some. The data hold around 2.1 million clones, with roughly 91% observed a single time. Specimen: naive CD8+ T cells from PBMCs. These receptors came from a man aged 18 to 35 in good health. Some clones in this sample may be carry-over from other donors' samples.

The sample holds one count of this clone. Other DNA sequences in the same sample also yield this CDR3. This rearrangement joins TRBV7-9 to TRBJ2-1; TRBD1 matches at 7 bases. This CDR3 spans 14 amino acids. CDR1 SEHNR and CDR2 FQNEAQ come from the germline V gene (reference sequence). J lost 5 bases, V lost 4 bases, and 5 bases had no gene match. The CDR3 loop reads CASSSPTGNNEQFF. CDR3 nucleotides: TGTGCCAGCAGCTCTCCGACAGGGAACAATGAGCAGTTCTTC.

The chain couples TRBV9 to TRBJ2-3; 10 bases fit TRBD2. The V gene's germline CDR1 is SGDLS and CDR2 YYNGEE. The ends lost 3 bases at V and 3 bases at J; junction bases unmatched: 7. The CDR3 totals 16 residues. In DNA, the CDR3 is TGTGCCAGCAGCGGACCGAGGACTAGCGGAACAGATACGCAGTATTTT. It codes for CASSGPRTSGTDTQYF.

As DNA, the CDR3 is TGTGCCAGCAGTTTATCGTCCATTGCCTACGAGCAGTACTTC. As protein: CASSLSSIAYEQYF. This chain connects TRBV27 to TRBJ2-7; D is undetermined. This CDR3 has 14 residues. Germline CDR1 is MNHEY and CDR2 is SMNVEV (reference sequence). V lost 0 bases, J lost 2 bases, and 8 bases lay in between.

This chain uses TRBV4-2 with TRBJ2-3; 8 positions agree with TRBD1. Germline V gene lookup returns CDR1 LGHNA and CDR2 YNFKEQ. V shed 0 bases, J shed 2 bases, and the junction held 7 bases outside the gene matches. CDR3 length: 17 amino acids. CDR3 DNA: TGTGCCAGCAGCCAAGATTTCGGGACAGGATTCACAGATACGCAGTATTTT. Protein product: CASSQDFGTGFTDTQYF.

The rearrangement joins TRBV10-1 to TRBJ1-1, with no clear D. CDR1 is WNHNN, CDR2 SYGVQD, per germline (reference sequence). This CDR3 contains 13 residues. Trimming stripped 6 bases from V and 0 bases from J, with 8 bases between. CDR3 DNA: TGCGCCAGCAGACTTTCCATGAACACTGAAGCTTTCTTT. This codes for CASRLSMNTEAFF.